The rows below give T cell receptor beta chains drawn from one sample of a study of shared clonotypes between healthy human individuals. The table came from immunoSEQ multiplex PCR; TCRdb's copy has only in-frame clones and leaves some out. The profile shows some 2.3 million clones, 80% to 95% of them singletons. The sequenced sample consisted of naive CD4+ T cells from PBMCs. These receptors came from a man aged 18 to 29 in good health. Some clones in this sample may be carry-over from other donors' samples. Each CDR3 is given with its conserved first and last residue. A D gene is named only where the DNA matches it firmly. Only some rows state a clone size, as once, few, many or a class for expanded clones.

abundance	j_gene	d_gene	v_gene	CDR3aa	CDR3nt
-	TRBJ1-1	TRBD1	TRBV5-1	CASSTQTGAPTEAFF	TGCGCCAGCAGCACGCAGACAGGGGCGCCCACTGAAGCTTTCTTT
once	TRBJ2-1	TRBD2	TRBV7-2	CASSREGGRSYNEQFF	TGTGCCAGCAGCCGGGAGGGGGGGAGGTCCTACAATGAGCAGTTCTTC
-	TRBJ1-2	-	TRBV27	CASSYEAGDVGGYTF	TGTGCCAGCAGTTACGAAGCAGGGGACGTGGGTGGCTACACCTTC
-	TRBJ1-4	TRBD1	TRBV7-8	CASSSYLGTGGEKLFF	TGTGCCAGCAGTTCCTACCTCGGGACAGGGGGAGAAAAACTGTTTTTT
-	TRBJ2-5	TRBD2	TRBV27	CASSLFPSHLGALAGVQETQYF	TGTGCCAGCAGTTTATTTCCATCTCATTTAGGGGCACTAGCGGGAGTACAAGAGACCCAGTACTTC
-	TRBJ2-7	-	TRBV5-1	CASSGSGVRYEQYF	TGCGCCAGCAGCGGGTCCGGGGTTCGGTACGAGCAGTACTTC
-	TRBJ1-1	TRBD1	TRBV7-9	CASSVEGQSLGAFF	TGTGCCAGCAGCGTAGAGGGACAGAGTCTCGGAGCTTTCTTT
-	TRBJ1-1	TRBD1	TRBV19	CASSPGQGRDTEAFF	TGTGCCAGTAGTCCGGGACAGGGTCGGGACACTGAAGCTTTCTTT
-	TRBJ2-5	-	TRBV11-3	CASSSGEGDQYF	TGTGCCAGCAGCTCGGGCGAGGGGGACCAGTACTTC
once	TRBJ1-3	TRBD1	TRBV28	CASRRAGGRSGNTIYF	TGTGCCAGCAGGAGAGCAGGGGGAAGGTCTGGAAACACCATATATTTT
-	TRBJ1-1	TRBD1	TRBV10-3	CAIKGQGFTEAFF	TGTGCCATCAAGGGACAGGGTTTCACTGAAGCTTTCTTT
-	TRBJ2-3	-	TRBV27	CASSFGGTDTQYF	TGTGCCAGCAGTTTCGGGGGCACAGATACGCAGTATTTT
-	TRBJ2-7	-	TRBV2	CASSLGLGYEQYF	TGTGCCAGCAGCTTAGGACTGGGATACGAGCAGTACTTC
-	TRBJ2-5	-	TRBV6-6	CASTRGFPETQYF	TGTGCCAGCACTAGAGGGTTCCCGGAGACCCAGTACTTC
-	TRBJ2-1	TRBD2	TRBV4-2	CASSSGTSGNNEQFF	TGTGCCAGCAGCTCTGGGACTAGCGGCAACAATGAGCAGTTCTTC
once	TRBJ2-7	-	TRBV7-6	CASSLTSKIGRSEQYF	TGTGCCAGCAGCTTAACTAGTAAAATTGGGCGCTCCGAGCAGTACTTC
-	TRBJ2-2	-	TRBV5-1	CASTSPANTGELFF	TGCGCCAGCACGTCGCCCGCGAACACCGGGGAGCTGTTTTTT
-	TRBJ2-6	-	TRBV5-1	CASSGGAYASGANVLTF	TGCGCCAGCAGCGGGGGGGCTTACGCTTCTGGGGCCAACGTCCTGACTTTC
once	TRBJ1-6	TRBD1	TRBV5-4	CASGRSAGQGASPLHF	TGTGCCAGCGGGCGTTCGGCGGGACAGGGGGCTTCACCCCTCCACTTT
-	TRBJ2-7	-	TRBV7-9	CASSPGGKLATAAYEQYF	TGTGCCAGCAGCCCCGGGGGAAAGCTGGCAACAGCCGCCTACGAGCAGTACTTC
-	TRBJ2-3	TRBD2	TRBV5-4	CASSAPGLAGRGAQYF	TGTGCCAGCAGCGCGCCGGGACTAGCGGGACGTGGCGCGCAGTATTTT
-	TRBJ1-5	-	TRBV2	CASRLRPPPQPQHF	TGTGCCAGCAGGCTAAGACCCCCCCCTCAGCCCCAGCATTTT
-	TRBJ1-1	-	TRBV20-1	CSADRNTEAFF	TGCAGTGCAGACAGGAACACTGAAGCTTTCTTT
-	TRBJ2-5	TRBD2	TRBV7-6	CASSTSHLAGVETQYF	TGTGCCAGCAGCACTTCACACCTAGCGGGAGTAGAGACCCAGTACTTC
-	TRBJ1-5	-	TRBV28	CASSSPGKDNQPQHF	TGTGCCAGCAGTTCGCCGGGTAAGGACAATCAGCCCCAGCATTTT
once	TRBJ2-3	TRBD2	TRBV29-1	CSATLAGGADTQYF	TGCAGCGCTACATTAGCGGGAGGAGCAGATACGCAGTATTTT
-	TRBJ2-7	-	TRBV11-2	CASSFVRGYSYEQYF	TGTGCCAGCAGCTTCGTTAGGGGTTATTCCTACGAGCAGTACTTC
-	TRBJ2-1	-	TRBV7-9	CASSPRDRPANEQFF	TGTGCCAGCAGCCCCCGGGACCGCCCCGCTAATGAGCAGTTCTTC
-	TRBJ1-2	-	TRBV7-8	CASSQQGPQNYGYTF	TGTGCCAGCAGCCAACAGGGTCCCCAGAACTATGGCTACACCTTC
-	TRBJ2-3	TRBD1	TRBV7-3	CASSLRQGGPQSTDTQYF	TGTGCCAGCAGCTTAAGACAGGGGGGTCCCCAAAGCACAGATACGCAGTATTTT
once	TRBJ2-7	-	TRBV28	CASQGAYEQYF	TGTGCCAGCCAGGGAGCCTACGAGCAGTACTTC
-	TRBJ2-1	TRBD2	TRBV13	CASSPKLAGRRGEQFF	TGTGCCAGCAGCCCGAAACTAGCGGGGCGGCGGGGTGAGCAGTTCTTC
-	TRBJ2-2	-	TRBV5-1	CASSLSAVAGELFF	TGCGCCAGCAGCTTAAGTGCGGTGGCCGGGGAGCTGTTTTTT
-	TRBJ1-1	TRBD1	TRBV6-5	CASKGAGNTEAFF	TGTGCCAGCAAGGGGGCGGGAAACACTGAAGCTTTCTTT
-	TRBJ1-2	TRBD1	TRBV19	CASTRTGDGYTF	TGTGCCAGTACCCGGACAGGGGATGGCTACACCTTC
-	TRBJ2-7	-	TRBV2	CASGYRASSYEQYF	TGTGCCAGCGGATACAGGGCCAGCTCCTACGAGCAGTACTTC
once	TRBJ2-3	-	TRBV5-1	CASSLGWGADTQYF	TGCGCCAGCAGCTTGGGCTGGGGGGCAGATACGCAGTATTTT
-	TRBJ2-1	TRBD2	TRBV6-5	CASSTWLAGGNEQFF	TGTGCCAGCAGCACTTGGCTAGCGGGAGGAAATGAGCAGTTCTTC